A single sample is the source of the 6 T cell receptor beta chains below, sequenced in a study of T cells in Graves' hyperthyroidism and ophthalmopathy. Researchers took RNA transcripts and amplified the TCR beta CDR3 regions from them. A set of HTBI primers served as the primers for a first-round RT-PCR of the TCR CDR3. TCRdb processed the multiplex PCR reads anew with MiXCR; each CDR3 protein has one entry. The sample carries 600,000 to 800,000 distinct CDR3 sequences, 35% recorded once. Input material: blood. The receptors were sampled from a woman aged 40 to 55 with Graves' hyperthyroidism.

This chain connects TRBV20-1 to TRBJ2-7, with 10 nucleotides matching TRBD2. V was pared by 5 bases and J by 9 bases, with 7 bases of the junction left unmatched. The V gene's germline CDR1 is DFQATT and CDR2 SNEGSKA (reference sequence). CDR3 length: 12 residues. DNA for the CDR3: TGCAGTGCTCTCGGGCTAGCGGGGGTGCAGTACTTC. It encodes CSALGLAGVQYF.

This clonotype was recorded a few times. The chain combines TRBV5-6 with TRBJ2-2, with D possibly being TRBD1 (6 bases). In germline, CDR1 is SGHDT, CDR2 YYEEEE. CDR3 size: 16 residues. V lost 5 bases and J 0 bases, leaving 14 bases between the germline ends. As DNA, the CDR3 is TGTGCCAGCAGTCTGACAGGTTTAGCGAACACCGGGGAGCTGTTTTTT. This encodes CASSLTGLANTGELFF.

This clonotype was observed at least ten times. The chain carries TRBV7-2 and TRBJ2-5; TRBD2 matches 9 bases. The CDR3 contains 16 residues. The trim removed 5 bases at V and 4 bases at J, leaving 11 bases unmatched. Germline CDR1 and CDR2: SGHTA and FQGNSA. The CDR3 here is CASSLYGSGRRETQYF. CDR3 coding DNA: TGTGCCAGCAGCCTATATGGGAGCGGGAGGCGAGAGACCCAGTACTTC.

This clonotype appeared many times. This sequence joins TRBV12-3 or TRBV12-4 and TRBJ2-7; TRBD1 aligns across 7 bases. With V trimmed by 5 bases and J by 6 bases, 7 bases remained unmatched. The CDR3 has 13 amino acids. DNA of the CDR3: TGTGCCAGCAGTACGACAGGGCCAGCCGAGCAGTACTTC. Residues: CASSTTGPAEQYF.

This clonotype appeared many times. This rearrangement joins TRBV10-3 to TRBJ2-2; no firm D call. The CDR3 contains 16 residues. Germline-derived CDR1 and CDR2 are ENHRY and SYGVKD. V gave up 6 bases and J gave up 6 bases, with 20 bases separating them. The CDR3: CAIRKGSIIRPGELFF. CDR3 DNA: TGTGCCATCAGGAAAGGGTCTATAATCCGTCCCGGGGAGCTGTTTTTT.

The rearrangement uses TRBV2 and TRBJ2-5; D call uncertain. The germline gives CDR1 SNHLY, CDR2 FYNNEI. V shed 10 bases and J shed 3 bases, with 15 bases lying between them. The CDR3 loop spans 13 amino acids. This chain's CDR3 is CATSEVRKETQYF. The CDR3, as DNA: TGTGCCACCTCCGAAGTCCGAAAAGAGACCCAGTACTTC.